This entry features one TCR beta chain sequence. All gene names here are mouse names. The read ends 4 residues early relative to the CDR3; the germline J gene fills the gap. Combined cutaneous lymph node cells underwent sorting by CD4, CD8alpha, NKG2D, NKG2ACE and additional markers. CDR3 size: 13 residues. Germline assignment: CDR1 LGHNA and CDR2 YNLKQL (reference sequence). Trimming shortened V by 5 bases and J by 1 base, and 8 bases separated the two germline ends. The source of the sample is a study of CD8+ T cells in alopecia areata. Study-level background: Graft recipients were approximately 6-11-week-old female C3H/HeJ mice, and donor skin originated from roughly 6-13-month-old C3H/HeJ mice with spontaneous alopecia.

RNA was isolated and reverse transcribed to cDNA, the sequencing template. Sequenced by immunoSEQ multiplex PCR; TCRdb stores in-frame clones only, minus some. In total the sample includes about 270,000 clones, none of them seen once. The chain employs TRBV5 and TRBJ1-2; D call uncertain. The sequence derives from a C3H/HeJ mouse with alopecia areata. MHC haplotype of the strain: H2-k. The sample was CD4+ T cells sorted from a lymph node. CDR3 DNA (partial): TGTGCCAGCAGCGCAGACAAAAACTCC. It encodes CASSADKNS. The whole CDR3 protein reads CASSADKNSDYTF.